This T cell receptor beta chain was found in a study of OX40 agonist ivuxolimab in advanced cancers. Across the study: It was permissible to have had prior anti-PD-1, anti-PD-L1 or anti-CTLA-4 therapy, and around 40% had some.

The data were produced by immunoSEQ multiplex PCR, yet TCRdb's version contains in-frame clones alone and is incomplete. The table lists 75,000 to 95,000 clones, roughly nine tenths of them singletons, with about 2.3% in the top ten. On this clone itself: What it binds is not known.

General observations from the study: Antigens targeted by the expanded peripheral T cells were not determined.

V lost 5 bases, J lost 4 bases, and 14 bases lay in between. The germline CDR1 and CDR2 sequences are SGHTA and FQGNSA. This CDR3 is built from 14 residues. Autoimmune disease history or systemic immunosuppression led to patients being barred. This clonotype originated in an adult with an advanced solid tumor such as melanoma, head and neck, liver or kidney cancer. The V gene is TRBV7-2, the J gene TRBJ1-1; maybe TRBD1 (5 bases). Sample: CD4+ or CD8+ T cells sorted from blood, taken in a trial of the OX40 agonist ivuxolimab. CDR3 residues: CASSPQQAPTEAFF. CDR3 DNA: TGTGCCAGCAGCCCGCAACAGGCGCCCACTGAAGCTTTCTTT.